These 13 T cell receptor beta chains were sequenced from one sample in a study of metastatic and nonmetastatic thyroid tumors (dated by TCRdb to between 2020 and 2021). No treatment had been received by any patient before thyroid surgery. The method was PCR. The sequencer listed for this sample is Illumina HiSeq 4000. TCRdb reprocessing: public reads trimmed at Q25 with fastp, clones called with MiXCR, in-frame beta chains kept. In all, the sample holds 15,000 to 20,000 clones, and over 20% of those were seen once. Of the sample, 8% to 13% is held by the ten largest clones. Material: adjacent normal tissue. The receptors come from a female donor with papillary thyroid cancer or a benign thyroid nodule (not recorded which). Some clones in this sample may be carry-over from other donors' samples.

This clone was seen a few times. The genes are TRBV6-1 and TRBJ1-1, with TRBD1 identical over 8 bases. Germline CDR1 reads MNHNS; CDR2 reads SASEGT. The J segment lost 3 bases and the V segment lost 4 bases, leaving 1 base of the junction unmatched. This CDR3 has 13 residues. The CDR3 loop is CASSVDRDTEAFF. CDR3 in DNA: TGTGCCAGCAGTGTGGACAGGGACACTGAAGCTTTCTTT.

This clone has more than one count but fewer than ten. The V gene is TRBV10-1, the J gene TRBJ1-5, with TRBD1 identical over 8 bases. Germline CDR1 WNHNN, CDR2 SYGVQD (reference sequence). CDR3 size: 15 residues. Trimming at V came to 6 bases and at J to 5 bases, leaving 9 bases not matched to a gene. The CDR3 coding sequence is TGCGCCAGCAGCGAACAACAGGGGGTAGATCAGCCCCAGCATTTT. Its translation: CASSEQQGVDQPQHF.

The chain recombines TRBV6-1 with TRBJ2-3; D is ambiguous. This CDR3 has 16 amino acids. CDR1 is MNHNS, CDR2 SASEGT, per germline. V gave up 1 base and J gave up 3 bases, with 14 bases separating them. CDR3 coding DNA: TGTGCCAGCAGTGAAGTAATCGCAGCATGGACAGATACGCAGTATTTT. Protein sequence: CASSEVIAAWTDTQYF.

This clone was picked up a small number of times. The chain has TRBV7-2 and TRBJ1-6; no clear D. The CDR3 totals 15 residues. The germline V gene encodes CDR1 SGHTA and CDR2 FQGNSA. Trimming cost V 3 bases and J 8 bases, with 14 bases left between them. For the CDR3, the DNA is TGTGCCAGCAGCTTCAAATTGACGGGTGATTCACCCCTCCACTTT. Amino acid sequence: CASSFKLTGDSPLHF.

This sequence joins TRBV4-2 and TRBJ1-5; 12 bases match TRBD1. Per germline, CDR1 LGHNA and CDR2 YNFKEQ. J gave up 0 bases and V 1 base, and 7 bases lay outside the gene matches. The CDR3 has 19 residues. CDR3 sequence: CASSQAGTGGIYSNQPQHF. The CDR3 nucleotides read TGTGCCAGCAGCCAAGCCGGGACAGGGGGCATTTATAGCAATCAGCCCCAGCATTTT.

There are a few counts of this clone. V is TRBV6-1 and J is TRBJ1-3; D gene ambiguous. The CDR3 is 15 amino acids. Germline loops: CDR1 MNHNS, CDR2 SASEGT. Deletions cut 5 bases from V and 0 bases from J, with 11 bases between. The CDR3 DNA reads as TGTGCCAGCAGTCCCACAGTGTCCTCTGGAAACACCATATATTTT. Translated: CASSPTVSSGNTIYF.

The chain combines TRBV12-3 or TRBV12-4 with TRBJ2-1; TRBD1 or TRBD2 may be the D gene (5 bases each). Deletions cut 3 bases from V and 6 bases from J, with 9 bases between. The length of the CDR3 is 13 residues. CDR3 nucleotide sequence: TGTGCCAGCAGTTTGAGGGACGGCAATGAGCAGTTCTTC. Residues: CASSLRDGNEQFF.

This clone was seen a few times. The V gene is TRBV27, the J gene TRBJ2-7; possible D gene TRBD2, 6 bases. CDR3 length: 13 amino acids. The V gene lost 8 bases and the J gene lost 1 base, with 12 bases spanning the gap. Germline lookup yields CDR1 MNHEY and CDR2 SMNVEV (reference sequence). The DNA of the CDR3 is TGTGCCAGCTCCCGCGGGGAGTCCTACGAGCAGTACTTC. Encoded protein: CASSRGESYEQYF.

This chain links TRBV20-1 with TRBJ2-1; 8 bases agree with TRBD2. The CDR3 is made up of 16 amino acids. Germline V gene lookup returns CDR1 DFQATT and CDR2 SNEGSKA (reference sequence). The V gene end was trimmed by 3 bases and the J gene end by 8 bases; junction bases not matched to a gene: 15. The chain's CDR3 is CSASAPGGLDIYEQFF. The CDR3 DNA reads as TGCAGTGCTAGCGCACCCGGGGGACTAGATATCTATGAGCAGTTCTTC.

This clone was seen only a few times. This may be a read error, as it is one base from a much larger clone. The same CDR3 is also encoded by other DNA sequences in this sample. The J gene is TRBJ2-7, the V gene TRBV15; possibly TRBD1 for D (6 bases). The CDR3 loop spans 16 amino acids. Germline-derived CDR1 and CDR2 are LNHNV and YYDKDF (reference sequence). The CDR3 loop is CATSRYRDTASYEQYF. The CDR3 region has the DNA TGTGCAACCAGCAGATACCGGGACACCGCCTCCTACGAGCAGTACTTC.

The sample holds many counts of this clone. The sample carries other DNA sequences with the same CDR3. This chain joins TRBV20-1 and TRBJ2-3; the match to TRBD2 covers 8 bases. The CDR3 extends over 13 amino acids. CDR1 and CDR2 from the germline V gene are DFQATT and SNEGSKA (reference sequence). CDR3 in DNA: TGCGCTTCAAGCGGGAGTATCTCCGATACGCAGTATTTT. It yields the protein CASSGSISDTQYF.

The chain recombines TRBV27 with TRBJ2-1; 11 bases map to TRBD2. The V segment lost 5 bases and the J segment 10 bases; nucleotides outside the gene matches: 13. The germline CDR1 and CDR2 sequences are MNHEY and SMNVEV (reference sequence). This CDR3 has 16 amino acids. The DNA for the CDR3 is TGTGCCAGCAGTCCTCGGGGGACTAGCGGACCCCTGGAGCAGTTCTTC. It yields the protein CASSPRGTSGPLEQFF.

The chain is built from TRBV6-5 and TRBJ1-5, with no clear D. This CDR3 has 12 amino acids. Germline values: CDR1 MNHEY, CDR2 SVGAGI. The ends were cut back, 4 bases at V and 5 bases at J, with 6 bases in the middle. The CDR3 sequence is CASSSPYQPQHF. The CDR3 DNA follows: TGTGCCAGCAGTTCTCCTTATCAGCCCCAGCATTTT.